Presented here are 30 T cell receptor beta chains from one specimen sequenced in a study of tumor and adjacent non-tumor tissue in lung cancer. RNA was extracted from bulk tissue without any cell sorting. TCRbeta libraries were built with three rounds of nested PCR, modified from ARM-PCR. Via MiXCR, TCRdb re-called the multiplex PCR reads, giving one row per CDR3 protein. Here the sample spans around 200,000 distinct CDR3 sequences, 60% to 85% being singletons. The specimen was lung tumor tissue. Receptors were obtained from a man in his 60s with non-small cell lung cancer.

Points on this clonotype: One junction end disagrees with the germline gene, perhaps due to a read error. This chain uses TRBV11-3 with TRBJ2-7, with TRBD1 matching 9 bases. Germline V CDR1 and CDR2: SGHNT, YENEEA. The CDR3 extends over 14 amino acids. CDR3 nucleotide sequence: TGTGCGAGCAGGCCGCGGGACAGGGACTACGAGCAGTACTTC. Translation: CASRPRDRDYEQYF.

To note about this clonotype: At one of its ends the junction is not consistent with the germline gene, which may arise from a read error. The CDR3 protein is CTSSPGQGSYNEQFF. CDR3 DNA sequence: TGTACCAGCAGCCCAGGACAGGGGTCCTACAATGAGCAGTTCTTC. The chain links TRBV4-2 to TRBJ2-1; 9 bases are shared with TRBD1. The germline V gene encodes CDR1 LGHNA and CDR2 YNFKEQ. The CDR3 has 15 amino acids.

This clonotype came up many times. The CDR3 DNA sequence: TGTGCCAGCAGTTACCAGGGGCAGGAAGCTTTCTTT. This codes for CASSYQGQEAFF. The rearrangement joins TRBV6-2 or TRBV6-3 to TRBJ1-1; weak D call: TRBD1 (6 bases). Trimming took 2 bases from V and 8 from J, leaving 9 bases between them. Germline CDR1 MNHEY, CDR2 SVGEGT. The CDR3 sequence is 12 residues long.

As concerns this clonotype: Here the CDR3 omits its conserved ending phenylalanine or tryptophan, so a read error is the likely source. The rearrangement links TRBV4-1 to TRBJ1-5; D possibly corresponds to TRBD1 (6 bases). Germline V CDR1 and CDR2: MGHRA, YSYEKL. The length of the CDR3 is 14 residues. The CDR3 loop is CVSSQAQGDQPQHL. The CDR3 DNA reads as TGCGTCAGCAGCCAAGCACAGGGCGATCAGCCCCAGCATTTA.

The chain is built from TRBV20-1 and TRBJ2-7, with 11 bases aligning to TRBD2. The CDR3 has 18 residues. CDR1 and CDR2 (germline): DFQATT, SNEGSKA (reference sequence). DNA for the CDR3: TGCTGTGATAGAGGATTGGCACTAGCGGGAGCGAGCTCCTACGAGCAGTACTTC. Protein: CCDRGLALAGASSYEQYF.

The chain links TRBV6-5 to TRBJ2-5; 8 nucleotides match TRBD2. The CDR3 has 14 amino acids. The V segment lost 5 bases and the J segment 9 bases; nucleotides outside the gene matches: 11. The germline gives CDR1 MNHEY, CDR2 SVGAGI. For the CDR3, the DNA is TGTGCCAGCAGTGATAGCGGGACCGAGGGCGCCCAGTACTTC. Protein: CASSDSGTEGAQYF.

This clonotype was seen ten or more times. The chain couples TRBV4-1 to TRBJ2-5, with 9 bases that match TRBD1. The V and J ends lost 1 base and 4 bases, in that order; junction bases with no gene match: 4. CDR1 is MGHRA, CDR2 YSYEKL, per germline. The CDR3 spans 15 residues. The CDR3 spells CASSQAGQGRETQYF. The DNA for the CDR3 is TGCGCCAGCAGCCAAGCCGGACAGGGGCGAGAGACCCAGTACTTC.

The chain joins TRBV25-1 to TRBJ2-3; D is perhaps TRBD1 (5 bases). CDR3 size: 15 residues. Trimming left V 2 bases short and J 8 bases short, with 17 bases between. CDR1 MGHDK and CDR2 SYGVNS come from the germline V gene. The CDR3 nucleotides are TGTGCCAGCAGTGAAGGAACGGTGGGGCTCGGTACGCAGTATTTT. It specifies CASSEGTVGLGTQYF.

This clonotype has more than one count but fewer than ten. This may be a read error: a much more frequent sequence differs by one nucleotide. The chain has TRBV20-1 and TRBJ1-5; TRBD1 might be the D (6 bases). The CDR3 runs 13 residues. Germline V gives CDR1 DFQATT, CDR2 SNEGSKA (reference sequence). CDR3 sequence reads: CSVRDPRGQPQHF. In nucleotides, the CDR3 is TGCAGTGTTAGAGATCCCAGGGGTCAGCCCCAGCATTTT.

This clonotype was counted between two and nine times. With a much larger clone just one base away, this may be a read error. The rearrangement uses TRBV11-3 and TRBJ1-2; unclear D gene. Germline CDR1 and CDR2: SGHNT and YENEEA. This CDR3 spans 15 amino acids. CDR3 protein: CVSSLDSSLRYGYTF. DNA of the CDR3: TGTGTCAGCAGCTTAGATTCGAGCTTACGTTATGGCTACACCTTC.

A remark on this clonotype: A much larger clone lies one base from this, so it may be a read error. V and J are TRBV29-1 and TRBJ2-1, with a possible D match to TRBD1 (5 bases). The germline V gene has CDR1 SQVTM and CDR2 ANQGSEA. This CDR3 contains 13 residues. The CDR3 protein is CIVGAGMNNEQFF. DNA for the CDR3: TGCATCGTTGGGGCAGGGATGAACAATGAGCAGTTCTTC.

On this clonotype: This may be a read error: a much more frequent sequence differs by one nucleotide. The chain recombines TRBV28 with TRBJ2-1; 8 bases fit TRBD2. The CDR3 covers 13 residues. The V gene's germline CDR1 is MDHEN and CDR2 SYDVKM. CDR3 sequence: CASSWTSYNEHFF. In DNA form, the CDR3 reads TGTGCCAGCAGTTGGACTAGCTACAATGAGCATTTCTTC.

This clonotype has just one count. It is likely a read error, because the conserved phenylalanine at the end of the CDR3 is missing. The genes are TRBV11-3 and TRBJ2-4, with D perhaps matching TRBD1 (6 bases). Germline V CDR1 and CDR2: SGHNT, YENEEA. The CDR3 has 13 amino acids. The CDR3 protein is CANSRTVKNIQYL. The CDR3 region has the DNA TGTGCCAACAGCCGGACAGTTAAGAACATTCAGTACCTC.

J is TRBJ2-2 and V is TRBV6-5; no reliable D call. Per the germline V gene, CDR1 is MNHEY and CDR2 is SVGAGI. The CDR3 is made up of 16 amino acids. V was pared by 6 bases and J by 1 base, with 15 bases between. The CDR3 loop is CASSLLGLGNTGELFF. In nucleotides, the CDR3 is TGTGCCAGCAGCCTACTGGGTCTGGGGAACACCGGGGAGCTGTTTTTT.

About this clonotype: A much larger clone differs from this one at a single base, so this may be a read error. CDR3 coding DNA: TGTTCCAGCAGCTTGACCACAGGGAGGATTGGGGGCTACACCTTC. Protein sequence: CSSSLTTGRIGGYTF. The chain uses TRBV5-6 and TRBJ1-2; D perhaps matches TRBD1 (6 bases). CDR3 length equals 15 residues. Per germline, CDR1 SGHDT and CDR2 YYEEEE.

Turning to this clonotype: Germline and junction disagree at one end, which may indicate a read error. This chain's CDR3 is CSARLLRGADTKYF. In nucleotides, the CDR3 is TGCAGTGCCAGACTACTCCGCGGGGCAGATACGAAGTATTTT. The chain uses TRBV20-1 and TRBJ2-3; D might be TRBD2 (6 bases). Germline V lookup: CDR1 DFQATT, CDR2 SNEGSKA (reference sequence). The CDR3 contains 14 residues.

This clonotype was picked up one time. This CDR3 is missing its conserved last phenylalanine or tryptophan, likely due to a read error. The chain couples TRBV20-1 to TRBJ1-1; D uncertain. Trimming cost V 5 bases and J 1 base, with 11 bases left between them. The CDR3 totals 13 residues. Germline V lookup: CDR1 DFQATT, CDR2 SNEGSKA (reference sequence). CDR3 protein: CSALTEKNTEAFN. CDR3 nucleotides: TGCAGTGCTCTAACAGAGAAGAACACTGAAGCTTTCAAT.

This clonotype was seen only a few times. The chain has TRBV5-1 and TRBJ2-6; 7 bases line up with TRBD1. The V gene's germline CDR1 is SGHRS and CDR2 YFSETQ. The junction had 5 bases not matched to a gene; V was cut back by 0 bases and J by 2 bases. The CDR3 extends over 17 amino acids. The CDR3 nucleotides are TGCGCCAGCAGCTTGGAAGCAGGGGGAGCTGGGGCCAACGTCCTGACTTTC. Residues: CASSLEAGGAGANVLTF.

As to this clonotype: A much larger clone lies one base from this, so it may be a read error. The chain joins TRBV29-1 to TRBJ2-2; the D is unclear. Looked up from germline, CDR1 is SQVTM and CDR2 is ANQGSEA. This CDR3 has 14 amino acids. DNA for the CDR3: TGCACCGCTGCGTACTCGTCGAACACCGGGGAGCTGTTTTTT. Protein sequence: CTAAYSSNTGELFF.

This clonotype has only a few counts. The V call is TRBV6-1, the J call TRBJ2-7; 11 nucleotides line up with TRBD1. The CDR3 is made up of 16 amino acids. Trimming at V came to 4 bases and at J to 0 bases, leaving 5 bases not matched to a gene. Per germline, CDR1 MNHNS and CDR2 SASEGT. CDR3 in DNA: TGTGCCAGCAGTGCTTCCGGGACAGGGGGCTCCTACGAGCAGTACTTC. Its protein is CASSASGTGGSYEQYF.

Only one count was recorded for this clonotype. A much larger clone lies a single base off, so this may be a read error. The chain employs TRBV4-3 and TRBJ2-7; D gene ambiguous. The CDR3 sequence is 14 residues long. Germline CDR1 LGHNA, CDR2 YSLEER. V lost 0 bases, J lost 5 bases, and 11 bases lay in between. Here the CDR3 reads CASSQDGRSHEQYF. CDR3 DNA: TGCGCCAGCAGCCAAGATGGAAGGAGCCACGAGCAGTACTTC.

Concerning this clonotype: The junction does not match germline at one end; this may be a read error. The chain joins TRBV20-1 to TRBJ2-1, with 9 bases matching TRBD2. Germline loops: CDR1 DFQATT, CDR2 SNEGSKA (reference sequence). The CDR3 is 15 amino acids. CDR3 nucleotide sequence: TGCAGTGCTAGTGATCGCGGGGGGGCCTCCAATAAGCACTTCTTC. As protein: CSASDRGGASNKHFF.

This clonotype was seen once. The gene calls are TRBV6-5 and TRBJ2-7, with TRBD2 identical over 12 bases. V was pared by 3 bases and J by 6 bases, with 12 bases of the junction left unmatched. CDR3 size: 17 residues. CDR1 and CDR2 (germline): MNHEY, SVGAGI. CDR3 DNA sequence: TGTGCCAGCAGTTATCGCCTAGCGGGGGGGATGACCTGCGAGCAGTACTTC. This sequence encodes CASSYRLAGGMTCEQYF.

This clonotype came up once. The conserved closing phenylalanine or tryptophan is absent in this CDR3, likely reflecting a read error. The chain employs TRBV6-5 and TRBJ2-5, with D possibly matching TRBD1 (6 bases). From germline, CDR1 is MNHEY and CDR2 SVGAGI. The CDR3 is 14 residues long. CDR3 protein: CVSSNTGTAGAQYL. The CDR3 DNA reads TGTGTCAGCAGTAATACCGGGACCGCAGGGGCCCAGTACCTC.

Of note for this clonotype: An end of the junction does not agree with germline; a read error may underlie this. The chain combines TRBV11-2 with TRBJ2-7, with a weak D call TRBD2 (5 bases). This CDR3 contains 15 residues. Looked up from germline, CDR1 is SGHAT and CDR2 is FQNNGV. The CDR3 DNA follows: TGTGCCAGCATCTTAGGTGGCGCTAGCTGGGACGAGCAGTACTTC. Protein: CASILGGASWDEQYF.

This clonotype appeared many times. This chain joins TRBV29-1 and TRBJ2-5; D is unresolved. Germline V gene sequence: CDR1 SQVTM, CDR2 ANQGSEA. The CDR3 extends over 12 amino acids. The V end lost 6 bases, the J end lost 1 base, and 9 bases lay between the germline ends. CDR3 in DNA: TGCAGCGTGTGGGTGGGCCAAGAGACCCAGTACTTC. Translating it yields CSVWVGQETQYF.

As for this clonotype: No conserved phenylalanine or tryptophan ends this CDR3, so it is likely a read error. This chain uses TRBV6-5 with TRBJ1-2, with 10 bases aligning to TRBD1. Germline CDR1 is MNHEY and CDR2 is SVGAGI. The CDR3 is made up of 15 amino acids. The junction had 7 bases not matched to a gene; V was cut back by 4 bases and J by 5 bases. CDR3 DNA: TGTGCCAGCAGTTCCACCGGGACAGGGGATTATGGCTACACCTTA. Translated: CASSSTGTGDYGYTL.

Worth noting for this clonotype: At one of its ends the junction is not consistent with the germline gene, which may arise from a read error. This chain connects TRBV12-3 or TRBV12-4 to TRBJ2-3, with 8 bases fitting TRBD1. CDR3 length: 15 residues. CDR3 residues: CASSLGGQGADMQYF. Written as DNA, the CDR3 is TGTGCCAGCAGTTTAGGTGGACAGGGTGCAGATATGCAGTATTTT.

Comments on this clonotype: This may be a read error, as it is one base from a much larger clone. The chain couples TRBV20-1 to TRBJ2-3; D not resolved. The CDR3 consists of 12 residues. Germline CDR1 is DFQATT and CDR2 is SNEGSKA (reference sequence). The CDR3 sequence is CSASFSRDTQYF. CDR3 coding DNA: TGCAGTGCTAGCTTTAGCAGAGATACGCAGTATTTT.

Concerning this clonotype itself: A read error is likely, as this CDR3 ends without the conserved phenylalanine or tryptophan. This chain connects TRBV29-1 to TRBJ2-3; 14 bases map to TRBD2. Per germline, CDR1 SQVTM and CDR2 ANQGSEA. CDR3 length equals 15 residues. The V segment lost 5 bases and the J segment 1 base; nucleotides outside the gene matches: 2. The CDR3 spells CSVKGLAGGTDTQYL. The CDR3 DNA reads TGCAGCGTTAAGGGACTAGCGGGGGGCACAGATACGCAGTATCTT.